Listed below are T cell receptor beta chains from one sample, sequenced in a study of CD8 T cells in Susac syndrome. TCRdb reprocessed the immunoSEQ multiplex PCR reads via MiXCR and lists one record per CDR3 protein. The data hold over 100,000 distinct CDR3 sequences, with nearly 95% observed a single time. What was sequenced was CD4+ T cells from PBMCs. The receptors derive from a human donor in good health. CDR3s include the opening cysteine and the closing phenylalanine or tryptophan. Fields, in order: V gene, J gene, clone size, D gene, CDR3 DNA, CDR3 protein. D genes are given only for firm matches. Size values are once, few and many counts, or a class for expanded clones, and some rows have none.

v_gene: TRBV20-1; j_gene: TRBJ2-3; abundance: -; d_gene: TRBD2; CDR3nt: TGCAGTGCTAGAGATCAAGACTCGGAGCGGGACGGAATACATACGCAGTATTTT; CDR3aa: CSARDQDSERDGIHTQYF
v_gene: TRBV9; j_gene: TRBJ2-1; abundance: -; d_gene: TRBD2; CDR3nt: TGTGCCAGCAGCGTAGGCGGGGGCTACAATGAGCAGTTCTTC; CDR3aa: CASSVGGGYNEQFF
v_gene: TRBV29-1; j_gene: TRBJ1-5; abundance: -; d_gene: -; CDR3nt: TGCAGCGTTGTATTTACAGCTAGCAATCAGCCCCAGCATTTT; CDR3aa: CSVVFTASNQPQHF
v_gene: TRBV5-6; j_gene: TRBJ2-1; abundance: -; d_gene: -; CDR3nt: TGTGCCAGCAGCTGGGGACGGCTAGGAGCGGACGAGCAGTTCTTC; CDR3aa: CASSWGRLGADEQFF
v_gene: TRBV14; j_gene: TRBJ2-1; abundance: once; d_gene: -; CDR3nt: TGTGCCAGCAGCCCACAGGGATTCTACAATGAGCAGTTCTTC; CDR3aa: CASSPQGFYNEQFF
v_gene: TRBV30; j_gene: TRBJ2-1; abundance: -; d_gene: -; CDR3nt: TGTGCCTGCCCGACAGCCTACAATGAGCAGTTCTTC; CDR3aa: CACPTAYNEQFF
v_gene: TRBV7-2; j_gene: TRBJ2-1; abundance: -; d_gene: TRBD2; CDR3nt: TGTGCCAGCAGCTCCCAAGGTCGTACGGGAGGGTTCTTC; CDR3aa: CASSSQGRTGGFF
v_gene: TRBV7-2; j_gene: TRBJ1-2; abundance: -; d_gene: -; CDR3nt: TGTGCCAGCAGCTTTACTGGGACGGAGAACTATGGCTACACCTTC; CDR3aa: CASSFTGTENYGYTF
v_gene: TRBV5-5; j_gene: TRBJ2-7; abundance: -; d_gene: -; CDR3nt: TGTGCCAGCAGCTTGGGACCGAACCTTTACGAGCAGTACTTC; CDR3aa: CASSLGPNLYEQYF
v_gene: TRBV19; j_gene: TRBJ2-1; abundance: -; d_gene: TRBD1; CDR3nt: TGTGCCAGTAGTATCGAAGCAGGGGGTTCGTACAATGAGCAGTTCTTC; CDR3aa: CASSIEAGGSYNEQFF
v_gene: TRBV5-1; j_gene: TRBJ2-3; abundance: -; d_gene: -; CDR3nt: TGCGCCAGCCGGGCCGCAGATACGCAGTATTTT; CDR3aa: CASRAADTQYF
v_gene: TRBV7-3; j_gene: TRBJ1-1; abundance: once; d_gene: -; CDR3nt: TGTGCCAGCAGCCCCGGGAGTACTAACACTGAAGCTTTCTTT; CDR3aa: CASSPGSTNTEAFF
v_gene: TRBV6-5; j_gene: TRBJ1-1; abundance: -; d_gene: -; CDR3nt: TGTGCCAGCAGTTACTCTCCGTCTCTGGGGAACACTGAAGCTTTCTTT; CDR3aa: CASSYSPSLGNTEAFF
v_gene: TRBV2; j_gene: TRBJ2-1; abundance: once; d_gene: TRBD1; CDR3nt: TGTGCCAGCAGTGAAGGGAGGACAGGGAATGAGCAGTTCTTC; CDR3aa: CASSEGRTGNEQFF
v_gene: TRBV29-1; j_gene: TRBJ1-3; abundance: once; d_gene: -; CDR3nt: TGCAGCGTTGCTGCGGCTGGAAACACCATATATTTT; CDR3aa: CSVAAAGNTIYF
v_gene: TRBV29-1; j_gene: TRBJ2-1; abundance: -; d_gene: -; CDR3nt: TGCAGCGTTGATTGGAGCTCCTACAATGAGCAGTTCTTC; CDR3aa: CSVDWSSYNEQFF
v_gene: TRBV27; j_gene: TRBJ2-7; abundance: -; d_gene: TRBD1; CDR3nt: TGTGCCAGCAGTTTAGGTACAGGGGGCACCTACGAGCAGTACTTC; CDR3aa: CASSLGTGGTYEQYF
v_gene: TRBV6-5; j_gene: TRBJ2-1; abundance: -; d_gene: -; CDR3nt: TGTGCCAGCACCCAGGGCAATGAGCAGTTCTTC; CDR3aa: CASTQGNEQFF
v_gene: TRBV2; j_gene: TRBJ1-4; abundance: -; d_gene: -; CDR3nt: TGTGCCAGCAGTGAATGGGCAGCTAATGAAAAACTGTTTTTT; CDR3aa: CASSEWAANEKLFF
v_gene: TRBV29-1; j_gene: TRBJ1-2; abundance: once; d_gene: -; CDR3nt: TGCAGCGACGGGACAAACTATGGCTACACCTTC; CDR3aa: CSDGTNYGYTF
v_gene: TRBV20-1; j_gene: TRBJ1-4; abundance: -; d_gene: -; CDR3nt: TGCAGTGCTAGAGAATATGGGGGAAGGGAAAAACTGTTTTTT; CDR3aa: CSAREYGGREKLFF
v_gene: TRBV29-1; j_gene: TRBJ2-5; abundance: -; d_gene: TRBD2; CDR3nt: TGCAGCGTTGCTCCGACTAGCGGGATTAGAGAGACCCAGTACTTC; CDR3aa: CSVAPTSGIRETQYF
v_gene: TRBV4-3; j_gene: TRBJ2-7; abundance: -; d_gene: -; CDR3nt: -; CDR3aa: CASSQDVSFGAAGSYEQYF
v_gene: TRBV6-1; j_gene: TRBJ2-5; abundance: -; d_gene: -; CDR3nt: TGTGCCAGCAGCCTAAGACCGGGACCCATACAAGAGACCCAGTACTTC; CDR3aa: CASSLRPGPIQETQYF
v_gene: TRBV3-1; j_gene: TRBJ1-1; abundance: once; d_gene: -; CDR3nt: TGTGCCAGCAGCCAGCCTGGACAAGGCACTGAAGCTTTCTTT; CDR3aa: CASSQPGQGTEAFF
v_gene: TRBV7-2; j_gene: TRBJ2-1; abundance: -; d_gene: -; CDR3nt: TGTGCCAGCAGCTTAGTGAATGGGCAGTTCTTC; CDR3aa: CASSLVNGQFF
v_gene: TRBV10-3; j_gene: TRBJ1-2; abundance: -; d_gene: -; CDR3nt: TGTGCCATCAGTGAAAGTACGGACTATGGCTACACCTTC; CDR3aa: CAISESTDYGYTF
v_gene: TRBV5-1; j_gene: TRBJ1-6; abundance: -; d_gene: -; CDR3nt: TGCGCCAGCAGCTTGGATCGGGGAAGTTATTCACCCCTCCACTTT; CDR3aa: CASSLDRGSYSPLHF
v_gene: TRBV29-1; j_gene: TRBJ2-7; abundance: -; d_gene: TRBD1; CDR3nt: TGCAGCGTTGCAACCGGGACAGGGGAACACGAGCAGTACTTC; CDR3aa: CSVATGTGEHEQYF
v_gene: TRBV5-1; j_gene: TRBJ1-2; abundance: -; d_gene: TRBD1; CDR3nt: TGCGCCAGCAGCTTGGCCCAGGACAGGGGCGCCTATGGCTACACCTTC; CDR3aa: CASSLAQDRGAYGYTF
v_gene: TRBV12-3/TRBV12-4; j_gene: TRBJ1-1; abundance: few; d_gene: -; CDR3nt: TGTGCCAGCAGTTTACGGGTTAACACTGAAGCTTTCTTT; CDR3aa: CASSLRVNTEAFF
v_gene: TRBV3-1; j_gene: TRBJ1-3; abundance: -; d_gene: -; CDR3nt: TGTGCCAGCAGCCAAGAAAGGTTCAGGGACCTGGCTGGAAACACCATATATTTT; CDR3aa: CASSQERFRDLAGNTIYF
v_gene: TRBV29-1; j_gene: TRBJ2-1; abundance: -; d_gene: TRBD1; CDR3nt: TGCAGCGTCAACCCCGGACAGGGGTTAGGTCGGCAGTTCTTC; CDR3aa: CSVNPGQGLGRQFF
v_gene: TRBV14; j_gene: TRBJ1-1; abundance: few; d_gene: -; CDR3nt: TGTGCCAGCAGCCAAGATACCAGTTACACTGAAGCTTTCTTT; CDR3aa: CASSQDTSYTEAFF
v_gene: TRBV12-3/TRBV12-4; j_gene: TRBJ2-3; abundance: -; d_gene: -; CDR3nt: TGTGCCAGCAGTTTGGGGCGGAAAAGCACAGATACGCAGTATTTT; CDR3aa: CASSLGRKSTDTQYF
v_gene: TRBV29-1; j_gene: TRBJ2-7; abundance: -; d_gene: -; CDR3nt: TGCAGCGGAGGGGGGGGTCCACTTGACGAGCAGTACTTC; CDR3aa: CSGGGGPLDEQYF
v_gene: TRBV7-2; j_gene: TRBJ2-5; abundance: -; d_gene: TRBD2; CDR3nt: TGTGCCAGCAGCTCCGGACTAGCGGGGGGCCAAGAGACCCAGTACTTC; CDR3aa: CASSSGLAGGQETQYF
v_gene: TRBV6-2/TRBV6-3; j_gene: TRBJ1-4; abundance: -; d_gene: -; CDR3nt: TGTGCCAGCAGTTACAAGTCAGGCGACACTAATGAAAAACTGTTTTTT; CDR3aa: CASSYKSGDTNEKLFF
v_gene: TRBV29-1; j_gene: TRBJ2-1; abundance: -; d_gene: -; CDR3nt: TGCAGCGCCGGACTCGCCGCCGCCTACAATGAGCAGTTCTTC; CDR3aa: CSAGLAAAYNEQFF
v_gene: TRBV20-1; j_gene: TRBJ2-7; abundance: -; d_gene: -; CDR3nt: TGCAGTGCCCAGATGGAATACGAGCAGTACTTC; CDR3aa: CSAQMEYEQYF
v_gene: TRBV6-2/TRBV6-3; j_gene: TRBJ1-2; abundance: -; d_gene: -; CDR3nt: TGTGCCAGCAGTCCCTTGGGGAGAGGCTACACCTTC; CDR3aa: CASSPLGRGYTF